These T cell receptor beta chains were read from a single sample in a study of T cells in Graves' hyperthyroidism and ophthalmopathy. TCRdb fed the multiplex PCR reads into MiXCR, producing one record per CDR3 protein. The sample has under 350,000 distinct CDR3 sequences; approximately 14% are singletons. The sequenced sample consisted of blood. The source is a woman aged 40 to 50 with Graves' ophthalmopathy. Each CDR3 is given with its conserved first and last residue. A D gene is named only where the DNA matches it firmly. Clone sizes are given selectively: once, few, many, or a class where the clone is expanded.

V gene: TRBV19; D gene: .; clone size: many; J gene: TRBJ1-4; CDR3 length: 15; CDR3 protein: CASASEWGQDEKLFF; CDR3 DNA: TGTGCCAGTGCGTCAGAATGGGGTCAGGATGAAAAACTGTTTTTT
V gene: TRBV7-9; D gene: .; clone size: many; J gene: TRBJ2-7; CDR3 length: 14; CDR3 protein: CASSPRWGRYEQYF; CDR3 DNA: TGTGCCAGCAGCCCACGTTGGGGGCGATACGAGCAGTACTTC
V gene: TRBV27; D gene: .; clone size: many; J gene: TRBJ1-1; CDR3 length: 14; CDR3 protein: CASSLFGGNTEAFF; CDR3 DNA: TGTGCCAGCAGTTTATTTGGTGGGAACACTGAAGCTTTCTTT
V gene: TRBV10-2; D gene: .; clone size: .; J gene: TRBJ1-4; CDR3 length: 12; CDR3 protein: CASSDQGGKLFF; CDR3 DNA: TGCGCCAGCAGTGATCAGGGTGGAAAACTGTTTTTT
V gene: TRBV6-5; D gene: .; clone size: .; J gene: TRBJ2-7; CDR3 length: 14; CDR3 protein: CASSYSGDAYEQYF; CDR3 DNA: TGTGCCAGCAGTTACTCAGGGGATGCCTACGAGCAGTACTTC
V gene: TRBV3-1; D gene: .; clone size: .; J gene: TRBJ2-2; CDR3 length: 16; CDR3 protein: CASSQEGRFNTGELFF; CDR3 DNA: TGTGCCAGCAGCCAAGAGGGACGGTTCAACACCGGGGAGCTGTTTTTT
V gene: TRBV20-1; D gene: .; clone size: many; J gene: TRBJ2-3; CDR3 length: 15; CDR3 protein: CSASDVGDSTDTQYF; CDR3 DNA: TGCAGTGCTAGTGACGTCGGGGATAGCACAGATACGCAGTATTTT
V gene: TRBV5-1; D gene: .; clone size: few; J gene: TRBJ1-3; CDR3 length: 15; CDR3 protein: CASSLSYSSGNTIYF; CDR3 DNA: TGCGCCAGCAGCTTGTCATACTCATCTGGAAACACCATATATTTT
V gene: TRBV5-1; D gene: .; clone size: few; J gene: TRBJ1-1; CDR3 length: 19; CDR3 protein: CASSLVAAGGKGMNTEAFF; CDR3 DNA: TGCGCCAGCAGCTTAGTCGCGGCGGGGGGCAAGGGAATGAACACTGAAGCTTTCTTT
V gene: TRBV10-2; D gene: TRBD1; clone size: few; J gene: TRBJ2-7; CDR3 length: 13; CDR3 protein: CASRTGGRGEQYF; CDR3 DNA: TGCGCCAGCAGGACAGGGGGCAGGGGCGAGCAGTACTTC
V gene: TRBV20-1; D gene: TRBD2; clone size: .; J gene: TRBJ2-1; CDR3 length: 15; CDR3 protein: CSARAGTSGRNEQFF; CDR3 DNA: TGCAGTGCTAGAGCCGGGACTAGCGGGAGGAATGAGCAGTTCTTC
V gene: TRBV29-1; D gene: .; clone size: few; J gene: TRBJ2-1; CDR3 length: 14; CDR3 protein: CSVVVKQGFSEQFF; CDR3 DNA: TGCAGCGTAGTGGTAAAACAGGGTTTCAGTGAGCAGTTCTTC
V gene: TRBV20-1; D gene: .; clone size: .; J gene: TRBJ2-1; CDR3 length: 11; CDR3 protein: CSASQTGSQFF; CDR3 DNA: TGCAGTGCTAGCCAGACTGGGTCGCAGTTCTTC
V gene: TRBV24-1; D gene: .; clone size: .; J gene: TRBJ2-2; CDR3 length: 16; CDR3 protein: CATSEGPRKNTGELFF; CDR3 DNA: TGTGCCACCAGTGAAGGGCCGAGGAAGAACACCGGGGAGCTGTTTTTT
V gene: TRBV29-1; D gene: TRBD2; clone size: many; J gene: TRBJ2-7; CDR3 length: 13; CDR3 protein: CSVSGLAGREQYF; CDR3 DNA: TGCAGCGTCTCGGGACTAGCGGGACGCGAGCAGTACTTC
V gene: TRBV19; D gene: TRBD2; clone size: .; J gene: TRBJ2-2; CDR3 length: 18; CDR3 protein: CASQHGVGTRWFTGELFF; CDR3 DNA: TGTGCCAGTCAACACGGGGTAGGGACTAGATGGTTCACCGGGGAGCTGTTTTTT
V gene: TRBV20-1; D gene: TRBD1; clone size: many; J gene: TRBJ2-7; CDR3 length: 14; CDR3 protein: CSARRGTGGEEQYF; CDR3 DNA: TGCAGTGCTAGGCGCGGGACAGGGGGTGAAGAGCAGTACTTC
V gene: TRBV20-1; D gene: .; clone size: many; J gene: TRBJ1-1; CDR3 length: 13; CDR3 protein: CSARRDGNTEAFF; CDR3 DNA: TGCAGTGCTAGAAGGGACGGGAACACTGAAGCTTTCTTT
V gene: TRBV11-3; D gene: .; clone size: .; J gene: TRBJ2-3; CDR3 length: 12; CDR3 protein: CASNTSTDTQYF; CDR3 DNA: TGTGCCAGCAACACCTCAACAGATACGCAGTATTTT
V gene: TRBV6-1; D gene: TRBD2; clone size: many; J gene: TRBJ2-3; CDR3 length: 15; CDR3 protein: CASSGTSGGADTQYF; CDR3 DNA: TGTGCCAGCAGCGGGACTAGCGGGGGCGCAGATACGCAGTATTTT
V gene: TRBV7-2; D gene: .; clone size: few; J gene: TRBJ1-1; CDR3 length: 13; CDR3 protein: CASSPVQGKEAFF; CDR3 DNA: TGTGCCAGCAGCCCGGTACAGGGTAAGGAGGCTTTCTTT
V gene: TRBV24-1; D gene: .; clone size: many; J gene: TRBJ1-2; CDR3 length: 11; CDR3 protein: CATSTGIGYTF; CDR3 DNA: TGTGCCACCAGCACAGGGATTGGCTACACCTTC
V gene: TRBV2; D gene: .; clone size: many; J gene: TRBJ2-2; CDR3 length: 14; CDR3 protein: CASSENGPTGELFF; CDR3 DNA: TGTGCCAGCAGTGAGAATGGACCCACCGGGGAGCTGTTTTTT
V gene: TRBV5-6; D gene: .; clone size: .; J gene: TRBJ2-2; CDR3 length: 16; CDR3 protein: CASRGIQGEWTGELFF; CDR3 DNA: TGTGCCAGCAGAGGCATACAGGGAGAGTGGACCGGGGAGCTGTTTTTT
V gene: TRBV10-3; D gene: .; clone size: .; J gene: TRBJ2-7; CDR3 length: 13; CDR3 protein: CASRDTYSYEQYF; CDR3 DNA: TGTGCCAGCCGGGACACCTACTCCTACGAGCAGTACTTC
V gene: TRBV11-2; D gene: .; clone size: few; J gene: TRBJ1-4; CDR3 length: 16; CDR3 protein: CASSLVVGGGNEKLFF; CDR3 DNA: TGTGCCAGCAGCTTAGTTGTTGGCGGTGGTAATGAAAAACTGTTTTTT
V gene: TRBV11-2; D gene: .; clone size: few; J gene: TRBJ1-3; CDR3 length: 14; CDR3 protein: CASSLAGGTNTIYF; CDR3 DNA: TGTGCCAGCAGCTTAGCTGGGGGCACGAACACCATATATTTT
V gene: TRBV20-1; D gene: .; clone size: .; J gene: TRBJ2-5; CDR3 length: 13; CDR3 protein: CSAKKQGRGTQYF; CDR3 DNA: TGCAGTGCTAAGAAACAGGGGAGGGGGACCCAGTACTTC
V gene: TRBV6-1; D gene: .; clone size: many; J gene: TRBJ1-4; CDR3 length: 15; CDR3 protein: CASSYNGGPDEKLFF; CDR3 DNA: TGTGCCAGCAGTTACAATGGGGGGCCGGATGAAAAACTGTTTTTT
V gene: TRBV5-4; D gene: .; clone size: many; J gene: TRBJ2-5; CDR3 length: 13; CDR3 protein: CASSTDGEETQYF; CDR3 DNA: TGTGCCAGCAGCACGGACGGGGAAGAGACCCAGTACTTC
V gene: TRBV30; D gene: .; clone size: .; J gene: TRBJ2-3; CDR3 length: 14; CDR3 protein: CARTKTVGADTQYF; CDR3 DNA: TGTGCCCGGACAAAGACGGTAGGCGCAGATACGCAGTATTTT
V gene: TRBV11-3; D gene: .; clone size: many; J gene: TRBJ2-3; CDR3 length: 15; CDR3 protein: CASSSLRGTTDTQYF; CDR3 DNA: TGTGCCAGCAGCTCCCTGAGGGGGACCACAGATACGCAGTATTTT
V gene: TRBV5-6; D gene: .; clone size: .; J gene: TRBJ2-5; CDR3 length: 15; CDR3 protein: CASSLTFTGRETQYF; CDR3 DNA: TGTGCCAGCAGCTTGACGTTCACAGGGAGAGAGACCCAGTACTTC
V gene: TRBV4-2; D gene: .; clone size: few; J gene: TRBJ2-3; CDR3 length: 14; CDR3 protein: CASSQDWIGDTQYF; CDR3 DNA: TGTGCCAGCAGCCAAGATTGGATTGGGGATACGCAGTATTTT
V gene: TRBV6-1; D gene: .; clone size: .; J gene: TRBJ2-7; CDR3 length: 16; CDR3 protein: CASSTRPGQSSYEQYF; CDR3 DNA: TGTGCCAGCAGTACCCGACCGGGGCAGAGCTCCTACGAGCAGTACTTC